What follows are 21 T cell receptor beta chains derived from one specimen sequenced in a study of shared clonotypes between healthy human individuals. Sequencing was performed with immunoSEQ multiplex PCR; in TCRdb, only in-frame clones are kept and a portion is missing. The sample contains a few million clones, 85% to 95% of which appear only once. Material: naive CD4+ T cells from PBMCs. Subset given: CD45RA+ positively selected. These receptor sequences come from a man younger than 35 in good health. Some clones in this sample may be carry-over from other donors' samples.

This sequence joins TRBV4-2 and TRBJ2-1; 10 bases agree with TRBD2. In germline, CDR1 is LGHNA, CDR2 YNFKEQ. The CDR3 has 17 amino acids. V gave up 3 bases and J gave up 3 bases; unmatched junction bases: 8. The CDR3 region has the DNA TGTGCCAGCAGCCAGGGGGTTCTAGCGGGAGACTACAATGAGCAGTTCTTC. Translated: CASSQGVLAGDYNEQFF.

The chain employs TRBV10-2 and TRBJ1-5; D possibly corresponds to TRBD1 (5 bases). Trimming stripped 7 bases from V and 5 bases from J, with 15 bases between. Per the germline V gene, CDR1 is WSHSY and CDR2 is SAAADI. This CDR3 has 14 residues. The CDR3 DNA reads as TGCGCCAGCACCCAACCCGGACAAGATCAGCCCCAGCATTTT. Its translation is CASTQPGQDQPQHF.

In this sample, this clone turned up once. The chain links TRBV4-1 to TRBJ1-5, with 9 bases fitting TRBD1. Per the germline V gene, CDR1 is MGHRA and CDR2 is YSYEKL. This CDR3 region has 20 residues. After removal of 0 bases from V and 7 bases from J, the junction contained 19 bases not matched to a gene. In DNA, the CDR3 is TGCGCCAGCAGCCAAGATCCGATCGGGACAGGGCTCCTTACTATCCAGCCCCAGCATTTT. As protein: CASSQDPIGTGLLTIQPQHF.

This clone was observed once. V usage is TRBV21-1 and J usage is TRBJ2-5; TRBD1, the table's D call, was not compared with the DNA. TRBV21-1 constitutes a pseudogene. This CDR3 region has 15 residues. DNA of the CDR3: TGTGCCAGCAGCAAAGCGGGGCAGAAACAAGAGACCCAGTACTTC. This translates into CASSKAGQKQETQYF.

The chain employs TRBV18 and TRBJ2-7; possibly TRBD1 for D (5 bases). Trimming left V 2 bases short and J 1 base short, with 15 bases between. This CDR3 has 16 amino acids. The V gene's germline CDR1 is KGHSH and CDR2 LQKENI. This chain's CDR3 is CASSPRMGQNSYEQYF. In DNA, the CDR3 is TGTGCCAGCTCACCAAGGATGGGGCAGAATTCCTACGAGCAGTACTTC.

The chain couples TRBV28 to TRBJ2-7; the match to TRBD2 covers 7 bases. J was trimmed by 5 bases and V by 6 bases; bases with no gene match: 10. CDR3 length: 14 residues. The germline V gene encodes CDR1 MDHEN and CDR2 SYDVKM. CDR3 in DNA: TGTGCCAGCAGGTCGGGCGGGAGTTCCCACGAGCAGTACTTC. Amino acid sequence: CASRSGGSSHEQYF.

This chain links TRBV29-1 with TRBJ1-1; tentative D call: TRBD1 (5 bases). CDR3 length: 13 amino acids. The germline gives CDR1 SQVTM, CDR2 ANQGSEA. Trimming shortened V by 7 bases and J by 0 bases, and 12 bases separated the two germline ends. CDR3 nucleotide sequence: TGCAGCGGGGGGAGTCTGATGAACACTGAAGCTTTCTTT. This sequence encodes CSGGSLMNTEAFF.

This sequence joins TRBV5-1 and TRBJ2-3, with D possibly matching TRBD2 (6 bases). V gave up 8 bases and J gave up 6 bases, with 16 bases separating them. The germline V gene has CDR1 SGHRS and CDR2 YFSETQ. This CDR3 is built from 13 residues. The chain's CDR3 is CASQKTGADTQYF. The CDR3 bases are TGCGCCAGTCAAAAAACGGGAGCTGATACGCAGTATTTT.

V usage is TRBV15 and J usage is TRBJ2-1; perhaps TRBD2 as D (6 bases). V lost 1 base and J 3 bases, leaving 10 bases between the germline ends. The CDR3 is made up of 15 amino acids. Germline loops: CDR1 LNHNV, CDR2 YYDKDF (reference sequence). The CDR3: CATSRAGSGYNEQFF. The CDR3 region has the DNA TGTGCCACCAGCAGAGCAGGTAGCGGCTACAATGAGCAGTTCTTC.

CDR3 loop: CATRDRGRSEQFF. CDR3 bases: TGTGCCACCAGAGACAGGGGGAGGAGTGAGCAGTTCTTC. This sequence joins TRBV28 and TRBJ2-1; 9 positions agree with TRBD1. The CDR3 consists of 13 residues. In germline, CDR1 is MDHEN, CDR2 SYDVKM. Trimming took 10 bases from V and 9 from J; bases not matched to a gene: 10.

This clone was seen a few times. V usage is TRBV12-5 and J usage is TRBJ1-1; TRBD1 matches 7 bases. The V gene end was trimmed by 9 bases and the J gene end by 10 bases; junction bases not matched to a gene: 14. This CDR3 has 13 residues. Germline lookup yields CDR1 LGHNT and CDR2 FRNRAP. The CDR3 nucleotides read TGTGCTAGCTCCGGGACAGCCCATTTAGGAGCTTTCTTT. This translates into CASSGTAHLGAFF.

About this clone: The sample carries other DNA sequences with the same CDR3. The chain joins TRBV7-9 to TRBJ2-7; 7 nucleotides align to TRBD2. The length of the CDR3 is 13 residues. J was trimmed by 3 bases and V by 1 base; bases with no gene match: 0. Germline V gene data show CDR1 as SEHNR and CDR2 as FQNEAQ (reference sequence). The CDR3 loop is CASSLGGGYEQYF. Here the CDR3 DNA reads TGTGCCAGCAGCTTAGGCGGGGGCTACGAGCAGTACTTC.

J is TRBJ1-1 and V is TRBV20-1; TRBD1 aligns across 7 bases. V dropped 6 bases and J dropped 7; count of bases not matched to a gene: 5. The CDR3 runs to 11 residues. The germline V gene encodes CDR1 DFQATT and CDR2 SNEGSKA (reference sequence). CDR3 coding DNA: TGCAGTGCAGCACAGGGGCTTGAAGCTTTCTTT. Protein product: CSAAQGLEAFF.

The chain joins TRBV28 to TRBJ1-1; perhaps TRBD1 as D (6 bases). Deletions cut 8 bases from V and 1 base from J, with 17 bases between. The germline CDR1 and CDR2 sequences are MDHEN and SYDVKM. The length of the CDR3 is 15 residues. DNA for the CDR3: TGTGCCAGCCCCGTGCCCGGGACACCGAACACTGAAGCTTTCTTT. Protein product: CASPVPGTPNTEAFF. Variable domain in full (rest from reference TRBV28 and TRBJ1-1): DVKVTQSSRYLVKRTGEKVFLECVQDMDHENMFWYRQDPGLGLRLIYFSYDVKMKEKGDIPEGYSVSREKKERFSLILESASTNQTSMYLCASPVPGTPNTEAFFGQGTRLTVV.

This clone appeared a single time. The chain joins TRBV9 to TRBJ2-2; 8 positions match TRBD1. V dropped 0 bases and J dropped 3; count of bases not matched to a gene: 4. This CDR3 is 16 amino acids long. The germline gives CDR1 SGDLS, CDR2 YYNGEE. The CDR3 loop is CASSVEQGADTGELFF. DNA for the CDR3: TGTGCCAGCAGCGTAGAGCAGGGGGCGGACACCGGGGAGCTGTTTTTT. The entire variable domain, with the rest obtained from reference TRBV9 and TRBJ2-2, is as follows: DSGVTQTPKHLITATGQRVTLRCSPRSGDLSVYWYQQSLDQGLQFLIQYYNGEERAKGNILERFSAQQFPDLHSELNLSSLELGDSALYFCASSVEQGADTGELFFGEGSRLTVL.

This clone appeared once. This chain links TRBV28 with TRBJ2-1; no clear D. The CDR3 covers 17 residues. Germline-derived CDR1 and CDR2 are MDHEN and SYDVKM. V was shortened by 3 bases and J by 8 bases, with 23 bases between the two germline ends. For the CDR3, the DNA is TGTGCCAGCAGTTTGCCTTGGTACTTGAAAAAGGCCGATGAGCAGTTCTTC. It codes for CASSLPWYLKKADEQFF.

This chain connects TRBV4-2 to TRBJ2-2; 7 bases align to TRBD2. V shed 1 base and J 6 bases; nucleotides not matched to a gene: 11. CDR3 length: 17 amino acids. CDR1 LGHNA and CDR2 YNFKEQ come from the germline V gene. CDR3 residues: CASSQVVAGAIPGELFF. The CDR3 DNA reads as TGTGCCAGCAGCCAAGTAGTTGCGGGAGCGATCCCCGGGGAGCTGTTTTTT.

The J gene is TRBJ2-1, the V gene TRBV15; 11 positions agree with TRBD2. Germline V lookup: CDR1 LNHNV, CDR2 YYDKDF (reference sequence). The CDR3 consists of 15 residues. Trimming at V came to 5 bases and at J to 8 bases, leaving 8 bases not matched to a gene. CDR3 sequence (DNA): TGTGCCACCAGCGGGACTAGCGGCCTCAGGGATGAGCAGTTCTTC. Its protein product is CATSGTSGLRDEQFF.

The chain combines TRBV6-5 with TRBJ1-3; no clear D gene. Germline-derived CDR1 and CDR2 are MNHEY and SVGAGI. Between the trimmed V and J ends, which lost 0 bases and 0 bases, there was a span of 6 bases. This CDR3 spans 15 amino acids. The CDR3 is CASSYSPASGNTIYF. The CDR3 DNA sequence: TGTGCCAGCAGTTACTCCCCCGCCTCTGGAAACACCATATATTTT.

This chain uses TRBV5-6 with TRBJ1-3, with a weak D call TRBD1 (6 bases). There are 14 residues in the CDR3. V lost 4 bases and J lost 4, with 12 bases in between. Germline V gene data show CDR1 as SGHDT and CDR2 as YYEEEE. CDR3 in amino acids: CASSSTGFGNTIYF. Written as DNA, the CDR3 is TGTGCCAGCAGCAGTACAGGGTTCGGAAACACCATATATTTT. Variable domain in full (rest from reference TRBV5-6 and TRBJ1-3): DAGVTQSPTHLIKTRGQQVTLRCSPKSGHDTVSWYQQALGQGPQFIFQYYEEEERQRGNFPDRFSGHQFPNYSSELNVNALLLGDSALYLCASSSTGFGNTIYFGEGSWLTVV.

The CDR3 loop is CASSWGGSREKLFF. The CDR3 DNA is TGTGCCAGCAGTTGGGGGGGTTCGCGTGAAAAACTGTTTTTT. V usage is TRBV28 and J usage is TRBJ1-4; a possible D gene is TRBD1 (5 bases). Germline V gene sequence: CDR1 MDHEN, CDR2 SYDVKM. Trimming took 4 bases from V and 7 from J, leaving 13 bases between them. The CDR3 sequence is 14 residues long.